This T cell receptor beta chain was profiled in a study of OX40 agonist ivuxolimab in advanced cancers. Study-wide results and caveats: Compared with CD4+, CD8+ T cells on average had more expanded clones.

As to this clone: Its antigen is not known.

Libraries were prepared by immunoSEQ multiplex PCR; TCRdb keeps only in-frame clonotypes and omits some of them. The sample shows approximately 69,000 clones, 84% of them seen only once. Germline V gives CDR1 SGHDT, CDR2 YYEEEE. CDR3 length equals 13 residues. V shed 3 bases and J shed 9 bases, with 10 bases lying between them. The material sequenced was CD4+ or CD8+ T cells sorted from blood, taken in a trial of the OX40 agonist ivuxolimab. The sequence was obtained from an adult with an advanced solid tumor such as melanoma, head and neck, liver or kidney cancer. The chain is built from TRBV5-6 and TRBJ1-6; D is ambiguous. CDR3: CASSSRYGSPLHF. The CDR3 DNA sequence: TGTGCCAGCAGCTCCCGATATGGTTCACCCCTCCACTTT.